This T cell receptor (beta chain) was recovered during a study of blood T cell repertoires in COVID-19. Study summary: Specimens from acute and convalescent COVID-19 originated in the United States, Italy and Spain. In each case, the material was cDNA or gDNA derived from T cells, B-cell-depleted T cells, or PBMCs.

Seattle's cohort entered during active infection and was followed longitudinally. The table came from immunoSEQ multiplex PCR; TCRdb's copy has only in-frame clones and leaves some out. The data show 250,000 to 400,000 clones, with roughly 90% seen just once and 2.9% held by the top ten. CDR1 is SGHAT, CDR2 FQNNGV, per germline. The V gene lost 0 bases and the J gene lost 7 bases, with 12 bases spanning the gap. This CDR3 contains 14 residues. The TCR originated in a woman in her 30s with COVID-19, enrolled during active disease. The sequencing input was peripheral blood. The chain joins TRBV11-2 to TRBJ1-2, with D uncertain. The CDR3 loop is CASSLDLGVGGYTF. For the CDR3, the DNA is TGTGCCAGCAGCTTAGATCTCGGGGTTGGTGGCTACACCTTC.